The present T cell receptor (beta chain) was sequenced within a study of cytomegalovirus exposure and HLA in healthy donors (TCRdb year 2017). A note on the overall study: An earlier analysis of more than 550 of the donors reported approximately 300 Gb of sequence data and roughly 120 million unique TCR beta sequences obtained from about 180 million T cells. Rather than using new phenotypic data, the later analysis identified candidate immune exposures from TCR beta sequences and from how often those sequences occurred across donors. Using immunosequencing, the study profiled T cell repertoires from 550 to 750 subjects and related those repertoires to cytomegalovirus serostatus. Among some 400 genotyped donors of the cohort, an average of roughly 230,000 unique TCR beta nucleotide sequences was sequenced per donor, of which 15% to 20% were non-productive. In a later genetic analysis, genome-wide SNP genotypes for about 65% of the roughly 700 donors were used, and that subset was treated as a discovery cohort. The genetic ancestry cluster associated with self-reported Caucasian donors included about four fifths of the 398 genotyped donors. The number of typed donors differed by locus: about 629-630 for A, B, C, DRB1 and DQB1; some 540 for DQA1; some 610 for DPA1; and roughly 490 for DPB1. Donor age, sex, ethnicity and CMV serostatus were compiled alongside the repertoire data. Four or five DR-DQ haplotypes were handled as single units for association and clustering, since linkage in the cohort was strong. Both class I and class II loci were covered by HLA typing, at four-digit resolution. Every discovery cohort repertoire had been produced on one sequencing platform. The study was designed to test whether signatures of past pathogen exposure could be identified by cataloging public T cell receptors. To predict cytomegalovirus infection status, the study combined high-throughput TCR immunosequencing, statistical association of individual TCRs with disease status, and machine learning. A separate validation cohort of about 110 different subjects was used in addition to the roughly 640-subject first cohort. A later analysis re-analyzed previously published TCR beta repertoires from about 600 donors and added high-resolution HLA genotyping to study TCR occurrence patterns. To decide whether each TCR beta V gene segment behaved as functional or pseudogenic, an earlier analysis of approximately 600 of the donors relied on high-throughput TCR beta sequencing. Approximately 300 gigabases of sequencing data and around 90 million unique TCR sequences made up an early release that covered several hundred HLA-typed donors.

In the case of this clone: Its antigen is still unknown. The sample holds no much larger clone one base away, and base qualities are not on file.

Overall study results and their limits: The classifier was reported to diagnose cytomegalovirus status with high specificity and sensitivity in both the original cohort and the validation cohort. Because HLA typing was missing for some donors at each locus, association tests included only the typed subset. V-gene and J-gene trimming of TCR beta chains was associated with a missense DCLRE1C variant in a later genetic analysis, and the association was replicated in an independent cohort. Most CMV-associated TCR beta chains appeared to be HLA-restricted in a later analysis, and the HLA associations seemed to be driven largely by CMV exposure. For the cohort, immune exposure information was limited to CMV serostatus. Roughly uniform sequencing depth across donors was assumed in presence/absence analyses, although this assumption may not hold. In vitro tests confirmed that three of the cytomegalovirus-associated TCR beta chains recognize cytomegalovirus antigens. According to a later analysis, parvovirus B19, influenza, CMV and Epstein-Barr virus appeared linked to several top co-occurrence clusters. Only TCR beta chains were sequenced in this cohort, and the absence of alpha or paired-chain data limited detectable features. Most TCR sequences were seen in very few donors, while some public TCRs were found in many individuals. When HLA alleles, especially DR and DQ, strongly co-occurred, TCR associations were difficult to assign to individual alleles. Broadly in line with IMGT annotations, most TCR beta V segments showed up in productive rearrangements about 90% or about 30% of the time in an earlier analysis of a few hundred of the donors. A further reported finding was that TCR beta sequences accurately predicted the HLA-A and HLA-B alleles for most subjects in the first cohort. In a later analysis, the rate of TCR association differed among HLA loci, with DRB1 alleles having the most associated TCRs and HLA-C alleles having the fewest. Because counts were too low, some 17 rarely observed V segments, including chromosome 9 orphons, were left out of the earlier analysis of a few hundred of the donors. A later genetic analysis reported fewer N-insertions in productive TCRs among donors in an Asian-associated ancestry cluster than the roughly 720-donor mean. Compared with equally common non-associated chains, HLA-associated TCR beta chains in a later analysis were more clonally expanded and had lower generation probabilities. The authors suggested that the approach could potentially be generalized to other disease states and immunological phenotypes. In the study, around 160 TCR beta chains were listed as associated with cytomegalovirus. At a false discovery rate of 0.05, a later analysis linked some 18,000 TCR beta sequences to specific HLA alleles. Correlated functional status among segregating V segments might reflect linkage disequilibrium, but an unknown experimental factor could not be ruled out. A cluster of highly shared sequence variants was judged likely to be a technical artifact of the sequencing pipeline. Some IMGT-functional V segments, including TRBV6-2 and TRBV6-3, could not be distinguished by the 87-base-pair reads and were therefore excluded.

The germline V gene supplies CDR1 LGHNA and CDR2 YSLEER. The junction shows trimming of 0 bases on V and 10 bases on J, and the gene matches do not reach 3 bases of it. From cysteine to phenylalanine, the CDR3 is 16 amino acids long. This entry keeps only the CDR3 DNA: 48 bases, framed from base 1. In total, 500 to 700 healthy bone marrow donors made up the cohort. At the time of sampling, every cohort member was nominally healthy, though immune exposures that went unrecorded were likely present. The donor was CMV seronegative and belonged to the group of 320 or so seronegative cohort members. A peripheral blood sample was provided by each donor, and peripheral blood mononuclear cells were used for TCR beta sequencing. The Qiagen DNeasy Blood Extraction Kit was used to extract genomic DNA from the blood cell samples. Library generation was performed with the immunoSEQ multiplex PCR assay. For the multiplex PCR, a mixture combining 60 forward primers for TCR Vbeta segments and 13 reverse primers for TCR Jbeta segments was used. The CDR3 region of rearranged TCR beta genes was amplified from genomic DNA by a multiplex PCR assay. On the Illumina HiSeq System, the amplified TCR beta libraries were sequenced as 87-base-pair reads. From the authors' description of their analysis: A later analysis tallied tens of millions of unique TCR beta chains across the 666 repertoires, and about 10 million of those chains were shared by two or more donors. Raw reads were error-corrected and collapsed into unique sequences with a nearest-neighbor algorithm that merged closely related sequences to remove PCR and sequencing errors. V, D and J gene segments were assigned by aligning CDR3 sequences to IMGT reference sequences. For a sequence to be retained, a match of at least six nucleotides to both a V gene segment and a J gene segment was required. A rearrangement was called productive if the CDR3 had no stop codons and remained in frame with V and J, and every other rearrangement was called non-productive. CDR3 was defined by IMGT convention, running from the second conserved V-encoded cysteine to the conserved J-encoded phenylalanine. The earlier analysis of about 610 of the donors excluded sequences that lacked an unambiguous match to a single V gene segment. An earlier analysis of 587 of the donors classified V segments as functional when productive rearrangements were above 56.7% and as segregating when the standard deviation between donors was above 5%. A statistical classification framework was built to diagnose cytomegalovirus status from the catalog of TCR beta chain sequences. A later analysis assigned V and J genes by comparing TCR nucleotide sequences with IMGT/GENE-DB human TR gene sequences. A later analysis assigned CDR3 sequences and most-parsimonious VDJ recombination scenarios with the TCRdist pipeline. In a later analysis, each TCR beta chain was defined by its CDR3 amino acid sequence together with its V-gene family, and reads lacking a unique V-gene family were excluded. A later analysis removed 550 to 650 highly shared, low-generation-probability nucleotide sequences to deal with suspected cross-contamination and a sequencing artifact. In a later analysis, a clonal expansion index for each public chain was calculated from normalized within-repertoire ranks of inferred template counts. In a later analysis, generation probabilities were computed using a VDJ recombination model fitted to out-of-frame rearrangements, and the results were checked against IGoR. In a later analysis, TCR-TCR, TCR-HLA and TCR-CMV co-occurrence was scored with hypergeometric tests, and a repertoire-size bias correction was applied to TCR pairs. False discovery rates were estimated in a later analysis by permuting HLA or CMV assignments 20 times. A later analysis grouped co-occurring TCRs with DBSCAN, adding TCRdist sequence similarity when clustering within HLA-allele-positive subsets. For co-occurrence clustering, repertoires with fewer than 30,000 or more than 120,000 public chains were excluded, along with five or six repertoires with anomalous nucleotide sharing. TCRdb retrieved this table from immuneACCESS and kept in-frame rearrangements only. Not all clones are present; in checked studies, unresolved V genes account for under half, and no reason is known for the remainder. V and J calls plus clone size are reproduced from that table; the DNA served to infer D and trimming. The sample contains 80,000 to 95,000 clones, less than 65% of them found a single time. Of the sample, roughly 6.8% falls within the top ten clones.

The V and J genes are TRBV4-3 and TRBJ2-1; 16 bases in the junction line up with TRBD2. This clonotype originated in a woman younger than 45 in good health and CMV-seronegative. Material for sequencing was PBMCs. The CDR3 has the sequence CASSQEMGLAGGEQFF. The DNA sequence reads TGCGCCAGCAGCCAAGAGATGGGACTAGCGGGAGGGGAGCAGTTCTTC.